This TCR beta chain comes out of a study of cytomegalovirus exposure and HLA in healthy donors. Points from the study as a whole: TRBV6-2, TRBV6-3 and some other V segments were excluded as indistinguishable. Later, TCR association rates were found to vary by HLA locus, highest for DRB1 and lowest for HLA-C. Compared with the approximately 700-donor mean, an Asian-associated ancestry cluster reportedly had fewer N-insertions, according to a later analysis.

CDR3 size: 15 residues. Trimming stripped 4 bases from V and 0 bases from J, with 12 bases between. Germline V lookup: CDR1 SNHLY, CDR2 FYNNEI. PCR involved 60 Vbeta and 13 Jbeta primers. Sequencing used immunoSEQ multiplex PCR; TCRdb keeps in-frame clones, though not all of them. The data show 150,000 to 200,000 clones, about 75% seen once. As regards this clone: What it binds is unknown.

The receptor's source is a woman aged 45 to 65 in good health and CMV-seropositive. The specimen was PBMCs. The chain is built from TRBV2 and TRBJ1-1, with no clear D. The CDR3 nucleotides read TGTGCCAGCAGTGGGTCAGAAGAGGTGAACACTGAAGCTTTCTTT. Its translation: CASSGSEEVNTEAFF.